These 28 T cell receptor beta chains were all obtained from the same sample, sequenced in a study of control samples from healthy donors and cancer patients. The data were produced by immunoSEQ multiplex PCR, yet TCRdb's version contains in-frame clones alone and is incomplete. Here the sample spans some 150,000 clones, just under 95% being singletons. Sample: blood. Receptors originate from a man aged 40-49 years in good health.

The chain recombines TRBV4-3 with TRBJ2-3; D remains unclear. The CDR3 runs to 16 residues. CDR1 is LGHNA, CDR2 YSLEER, per germline. V dropped 0 bases and J dropped 5 bases, with 15 bases sitting between them. The CDR3 region is CASSQEPGQVRDTQYF. The CDR3 DNA sequence: TGCGCCAGCAGCCAAGAACCGGGCCAAGTTCGAGATACGCAGTATTTT.

In nucleotides, the CDR3 is TGTGCCAGCAGCTTAGCCCGAGGACTAGCGGGGGACTACGAGCAGTACTTC. Translated: CASSLARGLAGDYEQYF. This sequence joins TRBV11-2 and TRBJ2-7, with TRBD2 matching over 13 bases. The CDR3 contains 17 residues. The germline CDR1 and CDR2 sequences are SGHAT and FQNNGV. Unmatched junction bases numbered 6, after V lost 1 base and J lost 3 bases.

The V call is TRBV28, the J call TRBJ1-5; D is undetermined. The CDR3 is 14 amino acids. With 2 bases removed from V and 0 bases from J, the gap between germline ends came to 5 bases. Germline V gene data show CDR1 as MDHEN and CDR2 as SYDVKM. In DNA form, the CDR3 reads TGTGCCAGCAGTTTAGAGTCTAGCAATCAGCCCCAGCATTTT. It encodes CASSLESSNQPQHF.

This clone was seen a single time. The chain employs TRBV7-2 and TRBJ1-6; 7 positions agree with TRBD1. The J segment lost 14 bases and the V segment lost 5 bases, leaving 15 bases of the junction unmatched. The length of the CDR3 is 15 residues. Per the germline V gene, CDR1 is SGHTA and CDR2 is FQGNSA. The CDR3 DNA follows: TGTGCCAGCAGCCTAGAACCGGGACAGCCCTATTCCCTCCACTTT. Translation gives CASSLEPGQPYSLHF.

The rearrangement links TRBV11-2 to TRBJ2-5; D may match TRBD1 or TRBD2 (6 bases each). V lost 8 bases, J lost 5 bases, and 15 bases lay in between. Looked up from germline, CDR1 is SGHAT and CDR2 is FQNNGV. This CDR3 spans 13 amino acids. The CDR3 DNA reads as TGTGCCAGCTTCCGGGGGCTTGGGGAGACCCAGTACTTC. Its translation: CASFRGLGETQYF.

This clone was detected only once. The V call is TRBV7-6, the J call TRBJ2-7; 8 nucleotides agree with TRBD1. The CDR3 extends over 13 amino acids. Germline-derived CDR1 and CDR2 are SGHVS and FNYEAQ. The ends lost 5 bases at V and 5 bases at J; junction bases unmatched: 5. This CDR3 is CASSVIQGDEQYF. The CDR3 nucleotides are TGTGCCAGCAGCGTGATACAGGGGGACGAGCAGTACTTC. The entire variable domain, with the rest obtained from reference TRBV7-6 and TRBJ2-7, is as follows: GAGVSQSPRYKVTKRGQDVALRCDPISGHVSLYWYRQALGQGPEFLTYFNYEAQQDKSGLPNDRFSAERPEGSISTLTIQRTEQRDSAMYRCASSVIQGDEQYFGPGTRLTVT.

V is TRBV27 and J is TRBJ1-6; 11 nucleotides match TRBD1. With 3 bases clipped from V and 13 bases from J, the junction kept 8 bases outside the gene matches. Germline lookup yields CDR1 MNHEY and CDR2 SMNVEV (reference sequence). The CDR3 runs 15 residues. The CDR3 is CASSLVGQGALPLHF. The CDR3 bases are TGTGCCAGCAGTTTGGTCGGACAGGGGGCACTGCCCCTCCACTTT.

The V and J genes are TRBV19 and TRBJ2-2, with D hard to call. The germline CDR1 and CDR2 sequences are LNHDA and SQIVND (reference sequence). CDR3 size: 15 residues. Trimming cost V 2 bases and J 0 bases, with 7 bases left between them. CDR3 nucleotide sequence: TGTGCCAGTAGTATATTATGGACGAACACCGGGGAGCTGTTTTTT. It encodes CASSILWTNTGELFF.

The chain joins TRBV6-2 or TRBV6-3 to TRBJ2-2, with D tentatively TRBD1 (5 bases). The V gene's germline CDR1 is MNHEY and CDR2 SVGEGT. Trimming removed 4 bases at V and 2 bases at J, with 11 bases between. The length of the CDR3 is 15 residues. CDR3 sequence: CASSSGRVNTGELFF. In DNA, the CDR3 is TGTGCCAGCAGTTCAGGCAGGGTAAACACCGGGGAGCTGTTTTTT.

The V call is TRBV6-5, the J call TRBJ1-2; no clear D. Trimming removed 2 bases from V and 7 bases from J, with 8 bases in between. This CDR3 contains 12 residues. In germline, CDR1 is MNHEY, CDR2 SVGAGI. CDR3: CASSYDGVGYTF. The DNA of the CDR3 is TGTGCCAGCAGTTACGACGGGGTTGGCTACACCTTC.

The chain links TRBV9 to TRBJ1-5; possibly TRBD1 for D (5 bases). Trimming took 6 bases from V and 7 from J, leaving 17 bases between them. The CDR3 spans 14 residues. CDR1 and CDR2 from the germline V gene are SGDLS and YYNGEE. CDR3 bases: TGTGCCAGCAATTCCGGTGGGGCGGGACAGCCCCAGCATTTT. It encodes CASNSGGAGQPQHF.

CDR3: CASSFGSHMNTEAFF. DNA of the CDR3: TGCGCCAGCAGCTTCGGAAGTCACATGAACACTGAAGCTTTCTTT. The chain links TRBV5-1 to TRBJ1-1; unclear D gene. CDR1 and CDR2 from the germline V gene are SGHRS and YFSETQ. There are 15 residues in the CDR3. Trimming stripped 2 bases from V and 0 bases from J, with 11 bases between.

The rearrangement joins TRBV7-8 to TRBJ2-7; D unresolved. In germline, CDR1 is SGHVS, CDR2 FQNEAQ. The CDR3 extends over 13 amino acids. V shed 5 bases and J shed 2 bases, with 10 bases lying between them. DNA of the CDR3: TGTGCCAGCAGCATAAAGGGCGCCTACGAGCAGTACTTC. Translation gives CASSIKGAYEQYF. Filled out from reference TRBV7-8 and TRBJ2-7, the complete variable domain reads GAGVSQSPRYKVAKRGQDVALRCDPISGHVSLFWYQQALGQGPEFLTYFQNEAQLDKSGLPSDRFFAERPEGSVSTLKIQRTQQEDSAVYLCASSIKGAYEQYFGPGTRLTVT.

The chain couples TRBV5-5 to TRBJ1-2; TRBD1 matches at 8 bases. Germline V gives CDR1 SGHKS, CDR2 YYEKEE (reference sequence). The CDR3 contains 15 residues. Germline trimming cut 5 bases from V and 2 bases from J; bases unmatched to any gene: 8. CDR3 in amino acids: CASSIGQGVNYGYTF. In DNA form, the CDR3 reads TGTGCCAGCAGTATCGGACAGGGTGTCAACTATGGCTACACCTTC. Full variable domain (rest looked up from reference TRBV5-5 and TRBJ1-2): DAGVTQSPTHLIKTRGQQVTLRCSPISGHKSVSWYQQVLGQGPQFIFQYYEKEERGRGNFPDRFSARQFPNYSSELNVNALLLGDSALYLCASSIGQGVNYGYTFGSGTRLTVV.

The chain is built from TRBV7-2 and TRBJ1-5, with D tentatively TRBD1 (5 bases). The CDR3 consists of 17 residues. V was shortened by 2 bases and J by 0 bases, with 14 bases between the two germline ends. In germline, CDR1 is SGHTA, CDR2 FQGNSA. CDR3 loop: CASSLQGGFYSNQPQHF. DNA of the CDR3: TGTGCCAGCAGCTTACAGGGCGGATTTTATAGCAATCAGCCCCAGCATTTT. The full variable domain, its missing parts supplied by reference TRBV7-2 and TRBJ1-5, is GAGVSQSPSNKVTEKGKDVELRCDPISGHTALYWYRQSLGQGLEFLIYFQGNSAPDKSGLPSDRFSAERTGGSVSTLTIQRTQQEDSAVYLCASSLQGGFYSNQPQHFGDGTRLSIL.

J is TRBJ1-2 and V is TRBV2; weak D call: TRBD1 (6 bases). The CDR3 runs to 13 residues. The V gene lost 7 bases and the J gene lost 8 bases, with 17 bases spanning the gap. CDR1 and CDR2 from the germline V gene are SNHLY and FYNNEI. This CDR3 reads CASKGGSSRGYTF. The CDR3 DNA sequence: TGTGCCAGCAAGGGGGGGTCATCTCGCGGCTACACCTTC.

This sequence joins TRBV11-2 and TRBJ2-7, with 9 bases aligning to TRBD1. J gave up 3 bases and V 1 base, and 1 base lay outside the gene matches. Per germline, CDR1 SGHAT and CDR2 FQNNGV. The CDR3 is 14 amino acids. CDR3 nucleotide sequence: TGTGCCAGCAGCTTAGGGACAGGGGTCTACGAGCAGTACTTC. It translates to CASSLGTGVYEQYF.

The V gene is TRBV11-2, the J gene TRBJ1-1, with a tentative D call TRBD1 (6 bases). Germline V lookup: CDR1 SGHAT, CDR2 FQNNGV. The CDR3 covers 15 residues. Trimming cost V 1 base and J 10 bases, with 19 bases left between them. The CDR3: CASSLVGGVPRLAFF. The CDR3 DNA reads as TGTGCCAGCAGCTTAGTAGGGGGGGTCCCCCGGCTAGCTTTCTTT.

The J gene is TRBJ1-6, the V gene TRBV7-8; D possibly corresponds to TRBD1 (5 bases). V was cut by 6 bases and J by 8 bases, with 17 bases left in between. The CDR3 is 15 residues long. The germline V gene encodes CDR1 SGHVS and CDR2 FQNEAQ. CDR3 residues: CASRAGPGRDSPLHF. Written as DNA, the CDR3 is TGTGCCAGCAGGGCGGGACCGGGTCGGGATTCACCCCTCCACTTT.

The J gene is TRBJ1-5, the V gene TRBV19; D remains unclear. The CDR3 runs 14 residues. V lost 5 bases to trimming and J lost 6 bases, with 14 bases between them. Germline lookup yields CDR1 LNHDA and CDR2 SQIVND (reference sequence). The CDR3 region has the DNA TGTGCCAGTAGTCCCCGGCAGGCCGCTCAGCCCCAGCATTTT. Protein sequence: CASSPRQAAQPQHF.

V and J are TRBV5-1 and TRBJ1-2, with a tentative D call TRBD1 (6 bases). Germline V lookup: CDR1 SGHRS, CDR2 YFSETQ. The CDR3 has 13 residues. The V and J ends lost 4 bases and 4 bases respectively, with 11 bases between them. The CDR3 DNA follows: TGCGCCAGCAGCCGTGGACAGTCCTATGGCTACACCTTC. Its translation is CASSRGQSYGYTF.

The rearrangement joins TRBV12-5 to TRBJ1-1, with 8 nucleotides matching TRBD1. J lost 4 bases, V lost 6 bases, and 7 bases had no gene match. From germline, CDR1 is LGHNT and CDR2 FRNRAP. The CDR3 loop spans 14 amino acids. As DNA, the CDR3 is TGTGCTAGTGGCAAAGGACAGGGCGGCACTGAAGCTTTCTTT. This gives the protein CASGKGQGGTEAFF. Filled out from reference TRBV12-5 and TRBJ1-1, the complete variable domain reads DARVTQTPRHKVTEMGQEVTMRCQPILGHNTVFWYRQTMMQGLELLAYFRNRAPLDDSGMPKDRFSAEMPDATLATLKIQPSEPRDSAVYFCASGKGQGGTEAFFGQGTRLTVV.

This rearrangement joins TRBV3-1 (or the pseudogene TRBV3-2) to TRBJ1-2, with 12 bases that match TRBD1. With V trimmed by 4 bases and J by 8 bases, 11 bases remained unmatched. The CDR3 loop spans 16 amino acids. CDR1 and CDR2 from the germline V gene are LGHDT and YNNKEL (reference sequence). The CDR3 DNA follows: TGTGCCAGCAGCCCCACACCGGGACAGGGGGCGGAAGGCTACACCTTC. This sequence encodes CASSPTPGQGAEGYTF.

This clone was observed a few times. This sequence joins TRBV10-3 and TRBJ1-5; D is unresolved. This CDR3 contains 14 residues. In germline, CDR1 is ENHRY, CDR2 SYGVKD. Between the trimmed V and J ends, which lost 2 bases and 1 base, there was a span of 6 bases. CDR3 sequence reads: CAISEGGSNQPQHF. CDR3 DNA sequence: TGTGCCATCAGTGAGGGCGGGAGCAATCAGCCCCAGCATTTT.

This chain uses TRBV7-9 with TRBJ1-1; D may be TRBD1 (5 bases). The germline gives CDR1 SEHNR, CDR2 FQNEAQ (reference sequence). The ends were cut back, 5 bases at V and 4 bases at J, with 8 bases in the middle. This CDR3 has 12 residues. CDR3: CASSPGTTEAFF. DNA of the CDR3: TGTGCCAGCAGCCCAGGGACCACTGAAGCTTTCTTT.

The chain couples TRBV9 to TRBJ1-6, with 8 bases identical to TRBD1. The CDR3 length is 19 residues. J lost 9 bases, V lost 0 bases, and 17 bases had no gene match. Germline V gene data show CDR1 as SGDLS and CDR2 as YYNGEE. As DNA, the CDR3 is TGTGCCAGCAGCGTAGCTTGGGACAGGCAGAGGGGGGCTGGTTCACCCCTCCACTTT. It is translated as CASSVAWDRQRGAGSPLHF.

The V gene is TRBV5-1, the J gene TRBJ2-3, with TRBD1 matching 9 bases. Per germline, CDR1 SGHRS and CDR2 YFSETQ. Losses at the gene ends were 4 bases for V and 4 bases for J; bases not matched to a gene: 4. This CDR3 region has 14 residues. The CDR3 protein is CASSTGQGADTQYF. The CDR3 DNA is TGCGCCAGCAGCACGGGACAGGGCGCAGATACGCAGTATTTT.

V is TRBV27 and J is TRBJ1-1; TRBD1 matches 7 bases. V lost 0 bases and J lost 2; bases outside the gene matches: 3. Germline assignment: CDR1 MNHEY and CDR2 SMNVEV (reference sequence). CDR3 length: 15 residues. The CDR3 DNA reads as TGTGCCAGCAGTTTATCTGGGACAGTAAACACTGAAGCTTTCTTT. Translation gives CASSLSGTVNTEAFF.